Listed below are T cell receptor beta chains from one sample, sequenced in a study of cytomegalovirus exposure and HLA in healthy donors. The table came from immunoSEQ multiplex PCR; TCRdb's copy has only in-frame clones and leaves some out. Of 200,000 to 250,000 clones in the sample, around 80% were seen once. Sequenced: PBMCs. Receptors originate from a man aged 35 to 55 in good health and CMV-seronegative. Both conserved end residues are part of each CDR3. D genes are given only for firm matches. The size entry is marked missing in some rows and otherwise reads once, few, many or a size class.

d_call	v_call	clone_size	j_call	cdr3_aa	cdr3_nt
TRBD2	TRBV29-1	NA	TRBJ2-7	CSVGSGRPYEQYF	TGCAGCGTTGGTAGCGGGCGACCCTACGAGCAGTACTTC
NA	TRBV25-1	NA	TRBJ2-2	CASGQTGELFF	TGTGCCAGCGGCCAGACCGGGGAGCTGTTTTTT
NA	TRBV11-1	NA	TRBJ2-7	CASQSRSTSYEQYF	TGTGCCAGCCAGTCCCGCAGTACCTCCTACGAGCAGTACTTC
TRBD2	TRBV28	NA	TRBJ2-3	CASSLWGLAGGKEDTQYF	TGTGCCAGCAGTTTATGGGGCCTAGCGGGAGGGAAGGAGGATACGCAGTATTTT
TRBD1	TRBV28	NA	TRBJ2-7	CASSGTGGTYEQYF	TGTGCCAGCAGCGGGACAGGGGGAACCTACGAGCAGTACTTC
TRBD2	TRBV5-1	NA	TRBJ2-3	CASTPSRLATDTQYF	TGCGCCAGCACTCCATCGAGACTAGCGACAGATACGCAGTATTTT
TRBD1	TRBV5-5	NA	TRBJ2-5	CASSLEGTGGGETQYF	TGTGCCAGCAGCTTGGAGGGGACAGGGGGCGGTGAGACCCAGTACTTC
TRBD2	TRBV15	NA	TRBJ2-2	CATSRSVAGGPSGELFF	TGTGCCACCAGCAGATCCGTAGCGGGAGGGCCATCCGGGGAGCTGTTTTTT
NA	TRBV9	NA	TRBJ1-3	CASSVAGDFSGNTIYF	TGTGCCAGCAGCGTAGCTGGAGATTTCTCTGGAAACACCATATATTTT
TRBD1	TRBV29-1	NA	TRBJ2-1	CSVEGQGDSHNEQFF	TGCAGCGTTGAAGGGCAAGGGGACAGCCACAATGAGCAGTTCTTC
TRBD1	TRBV15	NA	TRBJ2-7	CATSRDRGHEQYF	TGTGCCACCAGCAGAGACAGGGGGCACGAGCAGTACTTC
TRBD1	TRBV25-1	NA	TRBJ1-1	CASMEQGARNTEAFF	TGTGCCAGCATGGAGCAGGGGGCGCGAAACACTGAAGCTTTCTTT
TRBD1	TRBV2	NA	TRBJ2-1	CASSSAGGNEQFF	TGTGCCAGCAGTTCTGCAGGGGGCAATGAGCAGTTCTTC
TRBD2	TRBV5-1	few	TRBJ2-1	CASSLVWTSGRSYEQFF	TGCGCCAGCAGCTTGGTATGGACTAGCGGGAGGAGCTATGAGCAGTTCTTC
NA	TRBV4-1	NA	TRBJ2-1	CASSQVETSGDEQFF	TGCGCCAGCAGCCAAGTGGAGACTAGTGGGGATGAGCAGTTCTTC
NA	TRBV9	few	TRBJ1-1	CASSGNLDRNTEAFF	TGTGCCAGCAGCGGAAACTTGGACAGGAACACTGAAGCTTTCTTT
TRBD2	TRBV7-8	NA	TRBJ2-1	CASSSQRGWTEQFF	TGTGCCAGCAGCTCCCAGCGGGGGTGGACTGAGCAGTTCTTC
NA	TRBV7-9	once	TRBJ2-7	CASSPVSYEQYF	TGTGCCAGCAGCCCGGTTTCCTACGAGCAGTACTTC
NA	TRBV5-1	NA	TRBJ2-7	CASSLDGAPYEQYF	TGCGCCAGCAGTTTGGACGGAGCGCCGTACGAGCAGTACTTC
NA	TRBV7-2	NA	TRBJ1-2	CASSLEVALGGYGYTF	TGTGCCAGCAGCTTAGAGGTAGCACTGGGGGGCTATGGCTACACCTTC
TRBD1	TRBV27	NA	TRBJ2-7	CASSQVMTGIYEQYF	TGTGCCAGCAGTCAAGTTATGACAGGGATCTACGAGCAGTACTTC
NA	TRBV5-6	NA	TRBJ2-2	CASGYSSTGELFF	TGTGCCAGCGGATACAGTAGCACCGGGGAGCTGTTTTTT
NA	TRBV19	once	TRBJ2-7	CASSRERYEQYF	TGTGCCAGTAGTCGGGAGCGGTACGAGCAGTACTTC
NA	TRBV2	NA	TRBJ2-1	CAVWGGVYNEQFF	TGTGCGGTCTGGGGGGGCGTTTACAATGAGCAGTTCTTC
NA	TRBV4-1	NA	TRBJ1-2	CASSQDAGLDYGYTF	TGCGCCAGCAGCCAAGATGCGGGACTAGACTATGGCTACACCTTC
NA	TRBV7-2	once	TRBJ2-1	CASSFWASEQFF	TGTGCCAGCAGCTTTTGGGCATCCGAGCAGTTCTTC
NA	TRBV10-3	NA	TRBJ1-5	CAISESRDSNQPQHF	TGTGCCATCAGTGAGTCAAGAGATAGCAATCAGCCCCAGCATTTT
TRBD1	TRBV7-9	NA	TRBJ1-3	CASSPTGVGNTIYF	TGTGCCAGCAGCCCCACAGGGGTTGGAAACACCATATATTTT
TRBD2	TRBV6-1	NA	TRBJ2-7	CASSGQGLAGALHEQYF	TGTGCCAGCAGTGGACAGGGACTAGCGGGAGCACTGCACGAGCAGTACTTC
NA	TRBV5-1	few	TRBJ2-3	CASSLGASVGTDTQYF	TGCGCCAGCAGCTTGGGGGCTAGCGTGGGCACAGATACGCAGTATTTT
TRBD2	TRBV7-3	once	TRBJ2-1	CASSLGAGGPNEQFF	TGTGCCAGCAGCCTCGGGGCGGGGGGGCCCAATGAGCAGTTCTTC
NA	TRBV11-2	NA	TRBJ1-6	CASSSTPGLSSYNSPLHF	TGTGCCAGCAGCTCTACCCCGGGACTGAGCTCCTATAATTCACCCCTCCACTTT
NA	TRBV7-6	NA	TRBJ2-7	CASSAGLGSSYEQYF	TGTGCCAGCAGCGCTGGATTGGGGAGCTCCTACGAGCAGTACTTC
NA	TRBV25-1	NA	TRBJ2-7	CASSESVFIYEQYF	TGTGCCAGCAGTGAATCAGTATTTATTTACGAGCAGTACTTC
NA	TRBV9	NA	TRBJ2-1	CASSVGSSYNEQFF	TGTGCCAGCAGCGTAGGCAGCTCCTACAATGAGCAGTTCTTC
NA	TRBV2	NA	TRBJ2-3	CASSYRGTDTQYF	TGTGCCAGCAGCTACAGGGGCACAGATACGCAGTATTTT
TRBD1	TRBV19	NA	TRBJ1-1	CASSGGQVYTEAFF	TGTGCCAGTAGTGGGGGACAGGTGTACACTGAAGCTTTCTTT
TRBD1	TRBV28	NA	TRBJ1-1	CASRGTGGRAEAFF	TGTGCCAGCAGGGGGACAGGGGGCAGGGCTGAAGCTTTCTTT
NA	TRBV29-1	NA	TRBJ1-2	CSVEIGGGGYTF	TGCAGCGTTGAAATAGGGGGGGGTGGCTACACCTTC
NA	TRBV7-2	NA	TRBJ2-3	CASSLIGRPPGTSTDTQYF	TGTGCCAGCAGCTTAATCGGTCGCCCGCCCGGGACTAGCACAGATACGCAGTATTTT
TRBD1	TRBV28	NA	TRBJ2-2	CASSYQGVDTGELFF	TGTGCCAGCAGTTACCAGGGGGTGGACACCGGGGAGCTGTTTTTT
TRBD2	TRBV6-5	NA	TRBJ2-7	CASSYNGRGEQYF	TGTGCCAGCAGTTACAACGGGAGGGGCGAGCAGTACTTC
NA	TRBV5-5	NA	TRBJ1-5	CASSLIASDSNQPQHF	TGTGCCAGCAGCTTGATAGCGTCCGATAGCAATCAGCCCCAGCATTTT
NA	TRBV10-2	few	TRBJ2-2	CASRANTGELFF	TGCGCCAGCCGAGCGAACACCGGGGAGCTGTTTTTT
NA	TRBV15	NA	TRBJ1-1	CATSRDTYTEAFF	TGTGCCACCAGCAGAGATACTTACACTGAAGCTTTCTTT
TRBD1	TRBV5-8	few	TRBJ1-1	CASSLNHNAGGSRDTEAFF	TGTGCCAGCAGCTTGAATCATAATGCAGGGGGCTCTCGGGACACTGAAGCTTTCTTT
TRBD1	TRBV7-9	NA	TRBJ2-7	CASSSGQEPPYEQYF	TGTGCCAGCAGCTCGGGACAGGAGCCCCCCTACGAGCAGTACTTC
NA	TRBV10-3	once	TRBJ2-3	CAISSGGGTDTQYF	TGTGCCATCAGTAGTGGGGGCGGGACAGATACGCAGTATTTT
NA	TRBV9	NA	TRBJ2-3	CASSPRTVSTDTQYF	TGTGCCAGCAGCCCCCGGACAGTGAGCACAGATACGCAGTATTTT
TRBD2	TRBV7-9	NA	TRBJ2-7	CASSPTSGSYEQYF	TGTGCCAGCAGCCCTACTAGCGGGAGTTACGAGCAGTACTTC
NA	TRBV27	NA	TRBJ2-2	CASSLLRGGPGELFF	TGTGCCAGCAGTTTGTTAAGGGGGGGTCCCGGGGAGCTGTTTTTT
TRBD1	TRBV18	NA	TRBJ2-7	CASSAGTGGYEQYF	TGTGCCAGCTCAGCCGGGACAGGGGGATACGAGCAGTACTTC
TRBD1	TRBV5-5	NA	TRBJ2-6	CASSLPGTGGTGANVLTF	TGTGCCAGCAGCTTGCCAGGGACAGGTGGAACTGGGGCCAACGTCCTGACTTTC
NA	TRBV28	NA	TRBJ1-1	CASSYPNAGTEAFF	TGTGCCAGCAGTTACCCCAATGCGGGCACTGAAGCTTTCTTT
NA	TRBV9	NA	TRBJ2-2	CASSVDGNTGELFF	TGTGCCAGCAGCGTAGACGGGAACACCGGGGAGCTGTTTTTT
NA	TRBV5-1	NA	TRBJ2-2	CASSLNGGSTGELFF	TGCGCCAGCAGCTTGAACGGGGGAAGTACCGGGGAGCTGTTTTTT
TRBD2	TRBV9	once	TRBJ2-5	CASSVRFSGRTEETQYF	TGTGCCAGCAGCGTAAGGTTTAGCGGGAGGACGGAAGAGACCCAGTACTTC
NA	TRBV5-8	NA	TRBJ1-5	CASSLQGNQPQHF	TGTGCCAGCAGCCTCCAGGGGAATCAGCCCCAGCATTTT
NA	TRBV28	NA	TRBJ1-1	CASSVGQRWDTEAFF	TGTGCCAGCAGTGTAGGACAAAGATGGGACACTGAAGCTTTCTTT